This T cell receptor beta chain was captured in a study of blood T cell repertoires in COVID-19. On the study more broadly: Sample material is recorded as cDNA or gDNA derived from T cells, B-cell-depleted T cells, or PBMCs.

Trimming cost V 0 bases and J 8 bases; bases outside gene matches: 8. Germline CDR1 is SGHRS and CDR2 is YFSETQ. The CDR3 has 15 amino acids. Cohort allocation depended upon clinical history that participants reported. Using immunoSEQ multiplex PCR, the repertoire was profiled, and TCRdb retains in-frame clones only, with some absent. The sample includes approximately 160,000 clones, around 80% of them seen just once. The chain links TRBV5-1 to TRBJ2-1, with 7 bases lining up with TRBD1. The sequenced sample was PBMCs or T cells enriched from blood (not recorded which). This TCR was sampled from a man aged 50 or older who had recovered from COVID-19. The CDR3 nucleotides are TGCGCCAGCAGCTTGGCAGCCGACAGGGTTGATGAGCAGTTCTTC. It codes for CASSLAADRVDEQFF.